This TCR beta chain is from a study of blood T cell repertoires in COVID-19 (TCRdb year 2020). Describing the broader study: Collaborator samples came from the United States, Italy and Spain and covered acute and convalescent phases of COVID-19. Where available, HLA class I and class II types were taken from metadata supplied by the sample provider and were not determined by assay-based typing. Sample metadata almost always included a de-identified subject ID, COVID-19 status, age in years and sex. Deeply sampled blood TCRbeta repertoires from subjects exposed to, actively infected with, or recovered from COVID-19 were included in the dataset. The material from the prospective study consisted of cDNA or gDNA derived from T cells, B-cell-depleted T cells, or PBMCs. The samples were drawn from the first 160 participants of the ongoing ImmuneRACE study and from under 1,500 subjects provided by 6 global collaborators. The repertoires were released in a freely available public database intended as a resource for research on the immune response to SARS-CoV-2. Findings and caveats that apply to the study as a whole: The amount of clinical and demographic metadata varied by source and participant and was provided uncurated.

TCRbeta CDR3 regions were amplified from genomic DNA using the immunoSEQ Assay, a bias-controlled multiplex PCR. From the authors' description of their analysis: Within the assay, amplification of reference gene primers was used to estimate how many nucleated cells each sample contained. To quantify the absolute abundance of each unique TCRbeta CDR3 rearrangement, sequence reads were collapsed and filtered. For each sample, productive Simpson clonality was calculated as the square root of Simpson's diversity index over productive rearrangements. Drawn from immuneACCESS, this table holds only the in-frame rearrangements with V and J called that TCRdb kept. Clones are partly lost; checked studies trace under half to an unresolved V gene and leave the rest unexplained. D and trimming come from the DNA, and the V and J calls and clone size come from that table. For this sample there are some 420,000 clones; 80% to 90% appear just once. Roughly 1.1% of the sample lies in the top ten.

Enrolling through a virtual design, the prospective study's participants ranged in age from about 18 to 100 years and lived across 24 United States geographic areas. Cohort assignment in the prospective study relied on participant-reported clinical history from a screening survey and a study questionnaire. Recovered participants in ImmuneRACE Cohort 3 were defined as having two consecutive negative NP/OP PCR tests, clearance from a healthcare professional, or resolution of symptoms. In the prospective study, whole blood, serum and a nasopharyngeal or oropharyngeal swab were collected from each participant by mobile phlebotomists. Prospective study participants could optionally give additional blood draws and questionnaires over an approximately 2-month period. Before DNA extraction, blood samples from the prospective study were shipped at room temperature or frozen. In the case of this clone: Its target antigen remains unknown. Per-nucleotide qualities are absent, and no much larger clonotype sits a single base away.

The germline V gene (reference sequence) provides CDR1 LNHDA and CDR2 SQIVND. From its cysteine to its phenylalanine, the CDR3 spans 13 amino acids. Of the read, only the CDR3 DNA is kept; its 39 bases are in frame from base 1. The junction shows trimming of 6 bases on V and 9 bases on J, plus 18 bases between the germline ends. The clonotype was recovered from a man aged 25-45 years who had recovered from COVID-19. Rearrangement joined TRBV19 to TRBJ2-7; the D gene cannot be resolved reliably. The sequencing input was PBMCs or T cells enriched from blood (not recorded which). The CDR3 loop reads CASSTNPGERQYF. The base sequence is TGTGCCAGTAGCACCAACCCCGGCGAGCGGCAGTACTTC.